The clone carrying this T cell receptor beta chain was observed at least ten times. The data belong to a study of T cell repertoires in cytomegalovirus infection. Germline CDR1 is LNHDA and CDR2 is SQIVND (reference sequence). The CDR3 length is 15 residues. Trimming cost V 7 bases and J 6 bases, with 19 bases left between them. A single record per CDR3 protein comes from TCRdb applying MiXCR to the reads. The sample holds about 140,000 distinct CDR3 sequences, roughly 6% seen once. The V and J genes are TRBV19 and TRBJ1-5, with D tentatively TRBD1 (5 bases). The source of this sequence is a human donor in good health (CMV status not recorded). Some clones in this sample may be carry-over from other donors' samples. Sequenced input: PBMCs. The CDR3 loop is CASNHPGGRGQPQHF. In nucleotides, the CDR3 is TGTGCCAGTAACCACCCGGGGGGTAGGGGTCAGCCCCAGCATTTT. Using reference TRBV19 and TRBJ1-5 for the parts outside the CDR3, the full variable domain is DGGITQSPKYLFRKEGQNVTLSCEQNLNHDAMYWYRQDPGQGLRLIYYSQIVNDFQKGDIAEGYSVSREKKESFPLTVTSAQKNPTAFYLCASNHPGGRGQPQHFGDGTRLSIL.